This passage covers 28 T cell receptor beta chains from one sample sequenced in a study of response to subunit inactivated influenza vaccine. MiXCR, run by TCRdb on the RT-PCR reads, gives a single entry per CDR3 protein. The data show under 950,000 distinct CDR3 sequences, 21% seen once. The sequencing here drew on PBMCs from blood, taken around 5 days after vaccination. These receptors came from a man between 45 and 60 years old who received an inactivated influenza vaccine.

The rearrangement uses TRBV5-1 and TRBJ2-7; 7 bases agree with TRBD1. The CDR3 contains 16 residues. Germline CDR1 is SGHRS and CDR2 is YFSETQ. V shed 0 bases, J shed 2 bases, and the junction held 8 bases outside the gene matches. The CDR3 loop is CASSLAVTGDTYEQYF. The CDR3 DNA is TGCGCCAGCAGCTTGGCCGTTACAGGGGACACCTACGAGCAGTACTTC.

This clonotype was seen only a few times. The V call is TRBV21-1, the J call TRBJ2-3; TRBD1 is the table's D call, not checked against the DNA. TRBV21-1 is annotated as a pseudogene. CDR3 size: 17 residues. CDR3: CASSKAKGQTSTDTQYF. CDR3 DNA sequence: TGTGCCAGCAGCAAGGCCAAGGGACAGACTAGCACAGATACGCAGTATTTT.

This clonotype was recorded a few times. The chain carries TRBV5-1 and TRBJ1-1; TRBD1 is a possible D gene (5 bases). The CDR3 extends over 14 amino acids. V lost 4 bases, J lost 6 bases, and 16 bases lay in between. The germline gives CDR1 SGHRS, CDR2 YFSETQ. As DNA, the CDR3 is TGCGCCAGCAGCGGGGAGTGGGGCACCGCTGAAGCTTTCTTT. Translating gives CASSGEWGTAEAFF.

The rearrangement links TRBV5-1 to TRBJ2-1; a possible D gene is TRBD2 (6 bases). CDR3 length equals 14 residues. The germline CDR1 and CDR2 sequences are SGHRS and YFSETQ. Deletions cut 2 bases from V and 6 bases from J, with 12 bases between. This chain's CDR3 is CASSFSTSSNEQFF. The CDR3 coding sequence is TGCGCCAGCAGCTTCTCCACTAGCAGCAATGAGCAGTTCTTC.

This clonotype was counted many times. The V and J genes are TRBV6-4 and TRBJ2-4; the D gene is possibly TRBD2 (7 bases). The length of the CDR3 is 16 residues. V lost 2 bases and J 0 bases, leaving 11 bases between the germline ends. From germline, CDR1 is MRHNA and CDR2 SNTAGT. The CDR3 loop is CASSDGAGAAKNIQYF. The CDR3 bases are TGTGCCAGCAGTGACGGTGCGGGGGCAGCCAAAAACATTCAGTACTTC.

This clonotype was seen more than once but under ten times. The CDR3 DNA reads TGTGCCAGCAGCTTAGGAGTAGGAGAATACGAGCAGTACTTC. This gives the protein CASSLGVGEYEQYF. V usage is TRBV7-9 and J usage is TRBJ2-7; D gene uncertain. Per the germline V gene, CDR1 is SEHNR and CDR2 is FQNEAQ (reference sequence). This CDR3 comprises 14 residues. V shed 1 base and J shed 4 bases, with 11 bases lying between them.

The CDR3 nucleotides are TGCGCCAGCAGTAGGACTAGCGGGAGGGAAATCCAAGAGACCCAGTACTTC. Translating it yields CASSRTSGREIQETQYF. The V and J genes are TRBV5-1 and TRBJ2-5, with 15 bases matching TRBD2. Germline V gene data show CDR1 as SGHRS and CDR2 as YFSETQ. V dropped 5 bases and J dropped 1; count of bases not matched to a gene: 6. The CDR3 is 17 residues long. The whole variable domain, filled in from reference TRBV5-1 and TRBJ2-5, reads KAGVTQTPRYLIKTRGQQVTLSCSPISGHRSVSWYQQTPGQGLQFLFEYFSETQRNKGNFPGRFSGRQFSNSRSEMNVSTLELGDSALYLCASSRTSGREIQETQYFGPGTRLLVL.

The table lists this clonotype with a few counts. CDR3 sequence: CSARDLAIAGDSYNEQFF. CDR3 sequence (DNA): TGCAGTGCTAGAGATCTAGCGATAGCGGGAGACTCCTACAATGAGCAGTTCTTC. The genes are TRBV20-1 and TRBJ2-1, with 9 positions matching TRBD2. V lost 0 bases and J lost 0; bases outside the gene matches: 9. Germline assignment: CDR1 DFQATT and CDR2 SNEGSKA (reference sequence). The CDR3 is 18 residues long.

This clonotype has only a few counts. This sequence joins TRBV5-1 and TRBJ2-3; no definite D call. Trimming pared 0 bases from V and 6 bases from J, leaving 11 bases between. The germline V gene encodes CDR1 SGHRS and CDR2 YFSETQ. CDR3 length: 14 amino acids. CDR3 in DNA: TGCGCCAGCAGCTTGGGGGCACAAGTTGATACGCAGTATTTT. Its protein product is CASSLGAQVDTQYF.

The gene calls are TRBV9 and TRBJ2-1, with D tentatively TRBD1 or TRBD2 (6 bases each). The length of the CDR3 is 14 residues. The V and J ends lost 0 bases and 8 bases respectively, with 12 bases between them. In germline, CDR1 is SGDLS, CDR2 YYNGEE. The CDR3 loop reads CASSVGPGAHEQFF. The CDR3 region has the DNA TGTGCCAGCAGCGTAGGTCCGGGGGCACATGAGCAGTTCTTC.

The table lists this clonotype with many counts. The J gene is TRBJ2-5, the V gene TRBV20-1, with D hard to call. Trimming removed 0 bases at V and 5 bases at J, with 7 bases between. The CDR3 is 12 residues long. The germline V gene encodes CDR1 DFQATT and CDR2 SNEGSKA (reference sequence). CDR3 loop: CSARDGEETQYF. In DNA form, the CDR3 reads TGCAGTGCTAGAGATGGAGAGGAGACCCAGTACTTC.

This clonotype appeared many times. The genes are TRBV20-1 and TRBJ1-2, with a weak D call TRBD1 (5 bases). Deletions cut 3 bases from V and 4 bases from J, with 6 bases between. CDR1 and CDR2 (germline): DFQATT, SNEGSKA (reference sequence). The CDR3 contains 11 residues. The CDR3 bases are TGCAGTGCTAGTGGGGGCTATGGCTACACCTTC. Amino acid sequence: CSASGGYGYTF.

The J gene is TRBJ2-6, the V gene TRBV28, with D unclear. Trimming removed 2 bases at V and 2 bases at J, with 7 bases between. CDR1 is MDHEN, CDR2 SYDVKM, per germline. CDR3 length equals 15 residues. The chain's CDR3 is CASSLIWPGANVLTF. The CDR3 coding sequence is TGTGCCAGCAGTTTAATATGGCCTGGGGCCAACGTCCTGACTTTC.

In its sample, this clonotype was seen a few times. J is TRBJ1-2 and V is TRBV29-1, with D unclear. The CDR3 length is 13 residues. Germline values: CDR1 SQVTM, CDR2 ANQGSEA. Deletions cut 4 bases from V and 1 base from J, with 10 bases between. The DNA of the CDR3 is TGCAGCGTTGTTTCTCCAGATAACTATGGCTACACCTTC. Amino acids: CSVVSPDNYGYTF.

This clonotype was found a few times. The V call is TRBV7-8, the J call TRBJ2-5; possible D gene TRBD2, 6 bases. Germline assignment: CDR1 SGHVS and CDR2 FQNEAQ. The CDR3 has 16 residues. Between the trimmed V and J ends, which lost 2 bases and 2 bases, there was a span of 15 bases. CDR3 loop: CASSLIKRAEQETQYF. The CDR3, as DNA: TGTGCCAGCAGCTTAATTAAGCGGGCAGAACAAGAGACCCAGTACTTC.

This clonotype was seen a handful of times. CDR3 in amino acids: CSVHSRGRRKETQYF. CDR3 coding DNA: TGCAGCGTCCACTCTCGCGGGAGAAGAAAAGAGACCCAGTACTTC. The chain combines TRBV29-1 with TRBJ2-5; 7 bases match TRBD2. Germline trimming cut 6 bases from V and 3 bases from J; bases unmatched to any gene: 13. The V gene's germline CDR1 is SQVTM and CDR2 ANQGSEA. The CDR3 contains 15 residues.

The rearrangement uses TRBV7-2 and TRBJ2-1, with 9 bases that match TRBD2. V lost 4 bases, J lost 5 bases, and 9 bases stayed unmatched. The CDR3 runs 16 residues. From germline, CDR1 is SGHTA and CDR2 FQGNSA. The CDR3 DNA reads TGTGCCAGCAGCTCCTATTGGACTAGCGCAGACAATGAGCAGTTCTTC. It yields the protein CASSSYWTSADNEQFF.

This clonotype was counted only a few times. This chain joins TRBV20-1 and TRBJ2-2; no reliable D call. This CDR3 contains 16 residues. The V and J ends lost 4 bases and 4 bases respectively, with 19 bases between them. Germline lookup yields CDR1 DFQATT and CDR2 SNEGSKA (reference sequence). In DNA, the CDR3 is TGCAGTGCTAACCCGTTAGGAAGGCGTCGCACCGGGGAGCTGTTTTTT. This encodes CSANPLGRRRTGELFF.

The table lists this clonotype with many counts. This chain joins TRBV12-3 or TRBV12-4 and TRBJ1-4; TRBD1 is a possible D gene (6 bases). CDR3 length equals 13 residues. Trimming pared 7 bases from V and 8 bases from J, leaving 14 bases between. The CDR3 DNA reads TGTGCCAGCACCGCAGGGGAATGGGAAAAACTGTTTTTT. It yields the protein CASTAGEWEKLFF.

V gene TRBV11-2 combines with J gene TRBJ1-6, with TRBD1 matching over 8 bases. Trimming removed 6 bases from V and 5 bases from J; junction bases left unmatched: 9. Looked up from germline, CDR1 is SGHAT and CDR2 is FQNNGV. The CDR3 extends over 16 amino acids. The CDR3 loop reads CASRTGEKGHNSPLHF. DNA of the CDR3: TGTGCCAGCAGGACAGGGGAAAAGGGGCATAATTCACCCCTCCACTTT.

The CDR3 region has the DNA TGCAGTGCTAGCCGCATTACAGGGGGCGCGTTCCAAAACATTCAGTACTTC. Residues: CSASRITGGAFQNIQYF. The chain uses TRBV20-1 and TRBJ2-4, with 9 bases that match TRBD1. With V trimmed by 3 bases and J by 5 bases, 14 bases remained unmatched. Per the germline V gene, CDR1 is DFQATT and CDR2 is SNEGSKA (reference sequence). The CDR3 spans 17 residues.

This clonotype has more than one count but fewer than ten. This rearrangement joins TRBV5-1 to TRBJ1-1; TRBD1 matches at 7 bases. The germline gives CDR1 SGHRS, CDR2 YFSETQ. Trimming removed 3 bases from V and 6 bases from J; junction bases left unmatched: 5. This CDR3 region has 13 residues. CDR3 bases: TGCGCCAGCAGCTGGGACAGAGTCTCTGAAGCTTTCTTT. This encodes CASSWDRVSEAFF.

CDR3 sequence: CSAIPGKVGYGYTF. CDR3 DNA sequence: TGCAGTGCTATACCAGGGAAAGTGGGGTATGGCTACACCTTC. V is TRBV20-1 and J is TRBJ1-2; D may be TRBD1 (5 bases). V lost 4 bases, J lost 5 bases, and 17 bases lay in between. CDR3 length: 14 amino acids. CDR1 DFQATT and CDR2 SNEGSKA come from the germline V gene (reference sequence).

This clonotype was seen repeatedly, ten times or more. The chain joins TRBV24-1 to TRBJ1-5; D is ambiguous. V was pared by 2 bases and J by 1 base, with 8 bases between. CDR3 length: 15 amino acids. Germline assignment: CDR1 KGHDR and CDR2 SFDVKD. The CDR3 reads CATSDSLESNQPQHF. CDR3 DNA: TGTGCCACCAGTGATTCACTGGAGAGCAATCAGCCCCAGCATTTT.

The V gene is TRBV27, the J gene TRBJ2-3; 9 bases map to TRBD1. Germline loops: CDR1 MNHEY, CDR2 SMNVEV (reference sequence). Trimming removed 8 bases from V and 4 bases from J; junction bases left unmatched: 19. This CDR3 is built from 18 residues. CDR3 loop: CASAGTGSERAYPDTQYF. CDR3 nucleotide sequence: TGTGCCAGCGCCGGGACAGGGAGCGAGAGGGCCTACCCAGATACGCAGTATTTT.

There are a few counts of this clonotype. The chain has TRBV2 and TRBJ1-2, with TRBD1 identical over 7 bases. Losses at the gene ends were 2 bases for V and 3 bases for J; bases not matched to a gene: 3. CDR1 is SNHLY, CDR2 FYNNEI, per germline. The CDR3 spans 14 residues. The CDR3 region has the DNA TGTGCCAGCAGTGAACTCGGGACAGACTATGGCTACACCTTC. Amino acid sequence: CASSELGTDYGYTF.

The table lists this clonotype with many counts. The V call is TRBV5-1, the J call TRBJ2-5, with D tentatively TRBD2 (6 bases). Germline V gene data show CDR1 as SGHRS and CDR2 as YFSETQ. V lost 0 bases and J 2 bases, leaving 14 bases between the germline ends. The CDR3 covers 16 residues. In DNA form, the CDR3 reads TGCGCCAGCAGCTTGGGGGGGAGGAGACCACAAGAGACCCAGTACTTC. Translation gives CASSLGGRRPQETQYF. The whole variable domain, filled in from reference TRBV5-1 and TRBJ2-5, reads KAGVTQTPRYLIKTRGQQVTLSCSPISGHRSVSWYQQTPGQGLQFLFEYFSETQRNKGNFPGRFSGRQFSNSRSEMNVSTLELGDSALYLCASSLGGRRPQETQYFGPGTRLLVL.

The chain employs TRBV11-1 and TRBJ2-2, with 10 nucleotides matching TRBD2. This CDR3 has 18 residues. CDR1 and CDR2 (germline): SGHAT, FQDESV (reference sequence). V was clipped by 6 bases and J by 5 bases; unmatched bases: 15. CDR3 bases: TGTGCCAGCAGTCGTCGGCTAGCGGGGGCTGTAGGGACCGGGGAGCTGTTTTTT. The encoded protein is CASSRRLAGAVGTGELFF.